Listed below are T cell receptor beta chains from one sample, sequenced in a study of blood T cell repertoires in COVID-19. Here immunoSEQ multiplex PCR was the method, and the copy in TCRdb shows in-frame clones only, minus some. The data contain tens of thousands of clones, approximately 87% of them singletons. Sequencing was done on a sample of peripheral blood. The receptor set was obtained from a human donor in a cohort sampled during active COVID-19. CDR3s leave out the opening cysteine and the closing phenylalanine or tryptophan. The D gene is left open where the match is weak.

TRBV19	-	TRBJ2-2	ASSNYKNTGELF
TRBV5-4	TRBD2	TRBJ2-1	ASSLGLDTLAGKNEQF
TRBV3-1/TRBV3-2	TRBD1	TRBJ2-1	ASSQGIYRGRFYNEQF
TRBV5-1	TRBD2	TRBJ2-2	ASSLAIAGGDTGELF
TRBV30	TRBD2	TRBJ2-7	AWSVHKREGRYEQY
TRBV20-1	TRBD1	TRBJ2-4	SASPGGLNIQY
TRBV19	TRBD1	TRBJ2-5	ASRTGGKETQY
TRBV5-1	TRBD2	TRBJ2-1	ASSLAGTSRYNEQF
TRBV2	-	TRBJ2-3	ASSGESTDTQY
TRBV12-3/TRBV12-4	-	TRBJ2-1	ASSPRVEQF
TRBV29-1	-	TRBJ2-7	SVGAGLNYEQY
TRBV6-6	-	TRBJ2-5	ASSYSQNQETQY
TRBV5-6	TRBD1	TRBJ1-4	ASSWGGTGTNEKLF
TRBV7-2	TRBD2	TRBJ2-1	ASSLARTSVEQF
TRBV27	TRBD1	TRBJ1-1	ASSLVGGGTEAF
TRBV20-1	TRBD1	TRBJ1-5	SASASGTGNQPQH
TRBV11-2	-	TRBJ2-7	ASSSGPILYEQY
TRBV15	TRBD2	TRBJ2-7	ATSRKREGSYEQY
TRBV19	TRBD2	TRBJ2-3	ASSTQTSGSGGDTQY
TRBV27	TRBD2	TRBJ2-7	ASSGRLGEQY
TRBV11-2	-	TRBJ1-5	ASSRDLGSNQPQH
TRBV5-5	TRBD1	TRBJ1-6	ASSSGTGSFPLH
TRBV11-2	TRBD1	TRBJ1-4	ASSLGGTGPEKLF
TRBV10-3	TRBD2	TRBJ2-2	ATLAGTSGRNTGELF
TRBV27	-	TRBJ2-4	ARTIFFGSAKNIQY
TRBV7-3	-	TRBJ2-1	ASSPPGTDEQF
TRBV19	TRBD2	TRBJ2-7	ASSSGGGSSVGQY
TRBV28	TRBD2	TRBJ2-7	ASSPGTSGYEQY
TRBV4-1	TRBD2	TRBJ2-2	ASSRGLAGGGAGELF
TRBV5-4	-	TRBJ1-2	ASSLAGYKGYT
TRBV28	TRBD1	TRBJ2-5	ASRYTGARQETQY
TRBV21-1	-	TRBJ2-6	ASSKGDRLGANVLT
TRBV27	TRBD1	TRBJ2-2	ASRQGAKGGELF
TRBV3-1/TRBV3-2	TRBD2	TRBJ2-1	ASSQDLGRVGLGEQF
TRBV6-2/TRBV6-3	TRBD1	TRBJ2-6	ASSSGTGYSGANVLT
TRBV28	-	TRBJ2-7	ASRGGRGVVREQY
TRBV9	TRBD1	TRBJ2-1	ASSVTGQVYNEQF
TRBV18	TRBD2	TRBJ2-5	ASSPQTSTRGETQY
TRBV25-1	-	TRBJ2-3	ASSERGTRGTDTQY
TRBV5-1	TRBD1	TRBJ1-1	ASSLGQEGAF
TRBV27	-	TRBJ2-3	ASTLTGGVGDTQY
TRBV7-3	-	TRBJ2-1	ASSSHSGGPYNEQF
TRBV2	TRBD2	TRBJ2-7	ASSGSSGRSYEQY
TRBV18	TRBD2	TRBJ2-7	ASSPPAGVYEQY
TRBV2	TRBD1	TRBJ2-2	ASRGQGNTGELF
TRBV9	TRBD2	TRBJ2-1	ASSAGTSFFNEQF
TRBV24-1	-	TRBJ2-2	ATSDLSRAPGTGELF
TRBV3-1/TRBV3-2	TRBD2	TRBJ2-7	ASSQAGTSAAYEQY
TRBV6-2/TRBV6-3	-	TRBJ1-5	ASSYLTSGVGPQH
TRBV20-1	-	TRBJ2-3	SASPGDTQY
TRBV7-3	TRBD2	TRBJ2-3	ASSSPRVATSGREKDTQY
TRBV7-5	-	TRBJ2-1	ARKPSNSVGNEQF
TRBV18	-	TRBJ1-3	ASSAGAGNTIY
TRBV25-1	-	TRBJ2-3	ASSEGKIGRVPDTQY
TRBV4-1	-	TRBJ2-7	ASSQERNSYEQY
TRBV5-8	TRBD2	TRBJ2-7	ASSLAGRGPSHRGYEQY
TRBV9	TRBD2	TRBJ2-7	ASSVAPTSGGPYYEQY
TRBV6-6	TRBD2	TRBJ2-7	ASSLGLAGDEQY
TRBV6-4	-	TRBJ2-3	ASTNQGGTDTQY
TRBV5-4	-	TRBJ2-3	ASSFQGTDTQY